The clone carrying this TCR beta chain was counted between two and nine times. The antigen is unknown. CDR1 is DFQATT and CDR2 is SNEGSKA in the germline V gene (reference sequence). This CDR3 has 14 residues. The junction had 7 bases not matched to a gene; V was cut back by 3 bases and J by 3 bases. This sample is part of a study of T cell repertoires in cytomegalovirus infection. Looking at the study overall: Public TCR beta signatures marked donors with CMV infection and the matching HLA. Broader study findings: Summed frequency of shared TCR beta families picked out CMV carriers who also had the relevant HLA. HLA-C-restricted CMV-specific TCR beta clonotypes prevailed in the ex vivo response.

TCRdb reanalysed the reads using MiXCR and keeps one entry per CDR3 protein. The data hold about 920,000 distinct CDR3 sequences, with approximately 33% observed a single time. The sequence came from a human donor in good health (CMV status not recorded). Some clones in this sample may be carry-over from other donors' samples. The specimen comprised cultured CD8+ T cells from PBMCs, sampled from culture after CMV antigen stimulation. The rearrangement joins TRBV20-1 to TRBJ2-7; 8 positions agree with TRBD1. CDR3 DNA sequence: TGCAGTGCTAGGCTCTGGACAGGGAGCTACGAGCAGTACTTC. It encodes CSARLWTGSYEQYF.